These 29 T cell receptor beta chains were all obtained from the same sample, sequenced in a study of shared clonotypes between healthy human individuals. Sequencing used immunoSEQ multiplex PCR; TCRdb keeps in-frame clones, though not all of them. The data contain about 2.4 million clones, more than 85% of them singletons. Source material: naive CD4+ T cells from PBMCs. Subset here: CD45RA+ positively selected. These receptors came from a young man in good health. Some clones in this sample may be carry-over from other donors' samples.

In the case of this clone: The same CDR3 arises from other DNA sequences in this sample as well. This rearrangement joins TRBV15 to TRBJ2-1; 8 bases are shared with TRBD2. CDR1 LNHNV and CDR2 YYDKDF come from the germline V gene (reference sequence). The V gene end was trimmed by 0 bases and the J gene end by 3 bases; junction bases not matched to a gene: 1. The CDR3 is 15 amino acids. The CDR3, as DNA: TGTGCCACCAGCAGAGAGGCGGGAGGCTACAATGAGCAGTTCTTC. Translating it yields CATSREAGGYNEQFF.

V gene TRBV6-5 combines with J gene TRBJ2-7; TRBD1 matches 9 bases. V was clipped by 6 bases and J by 4 bases; unmatched bases: 1. Germline V gene sequence: CDR1 MNHEY, CDR2 SVGAGI. The CDR3 contains 12 residues. The CDR3: CASSDRGYEQYF. The CDR3 nucleotides are TGTGCCAGCAGCGACAGGGGGTACGAGCAGTACTTC.

With respect to this clone: The same CDR3 can be traced to other DNA sequences in this sample. This rearrangement joins TRBV27 to TRBJ2-2, with D uncertain. CDR1 MNHEY and CDR2 SMNVEV come from the germline V gene (reference sequence). This CDR3 contains 11 residues. V lost 5 bases and J 7 bases, leaving 5 bases between the germline ends. As DNA, the CDR3 is TGTGCCAGCAGTCTCTACGGGGAGCTGTTTTTT. Amino acids: CASSLYGELFF.

The chain is built from TRBV29-1 and TRBJ1-2; D remains ambiguous. This CDR3 spans 13 amino acids. The germline gives CDR1 SQVTM, CDR2 ANQGSEA. Trimming shortened V by 4 bases and J by 5 bases, and 14 bases separated the two germline ends. The CDR3 loop reads CSVGTVGRYGYTF. CDR3 nucleotide sequence: TGCAGCGTTGGTACAGTGGGGAGGTATGGCTACACCTTC.

This chain links TRBV27 with TRBJ2-1, with 13 bases lining up with TRBD2. This CDR3 region has 16 residues. Unmatched junction bases numbered 10, after V lost 6 bases and J lost 8 bases. CDR1 is MNHEY and CDR2 is SMNVEV in the germline V gene (reference sequence). In DNA, the CDR3 is TGTGCCAGCAGGAAACTCGGGACTAGCGGGGTAGATGAGCAGTTCTTC. This encodes CASRKLGTSGVDEQFF.

V and J are TRBV2 and TRBJ2-7; maybe TRBD1 (5 bases). The germline V gene encodes CDR1 SNHLY and CDR2 FYNNEI. With 2 bases removed from V and 9 bases from J, the gap between germline ends came to 20 bases. CDR3 size: 15 residues. CDR3 residues: CASSERQGELHRQYF. The CDR3 nucleotides are TGTGCCAGCAGTGAACGGCAGGGCGAGCTACATCGGCAGTACTTC.

The CDR3 loop is CASSATPQTPTEFYGYTF. The CDR3 DNA is TGTGCCAGCAGCGCCACCCCCCAAACACCGACAGAATTCTATGGCTACACCTTC. The chain recombines TRBV9 with TRBJ1-2, with D tentatively TRBD1 (5 bases). Germline loops: CDR1 SGDLS, CDR2 YYNGEE. V was clipped by 3 bases and J by 4 bases, with 25 bases between them. The CDR3 is 18 amino acids.

This chain's CDR3 is CASSTGTGYQPQHF. For the CDR3, the DNA is TGTGCCAGCAGTACCGGGACAGGGTATCAGCCCCAGCATTTT. This sequence joins TRBV28 and TRBJ1-5; 9 bases map to TRBD1. Germline CDR1 and CDR2: MDHEN and SYDVKM. The V segment lost 5 bases and the J segment 5 bases; nucleotides outside the gene matches: 4. The CDR3 sequence is 14 residues long.

The V gene is TRBV11-2, the J gene TRBJ2-5; TRBD2 matches 11 bases. Germline V gives CDR1 SGHAT, CDR2 FQNNGV. Trimming at V came to 6 bases and at J to 4 bases, leaving 4 bases not matched to a gene. CDR3 length equals 14 residues. The CDR3 spells CASRLAGARETQYF. The CDR3 DNA reads as TGTGCCAGCAGACTAGCGGGAGCCCGAGAGACCCAGTACTTC.

V usage is TRBV10-3 and J usage is TRBJ2-7; 8 bases match TRBD2. This CDR3 is built from 15 residues. CDR1 and CDR2 from the germline V gene are ENHRY and SYGVKD. The trim removed 3 bases at V and 4 bases at J, leaving 8 bases unmatched. CDR3: CAISEGASGSYEQYF. The CDR3 nucleotides read TGTGCCATCAGTGAAGGTGCCAGCGGGAGTTACGAGCAGTACTTC.

The chain employs TRBV5-1 and TRBJ2-7; D unclear. Germline CDR1 and CDR2: SGHRS and YFSETQ. The CDR3 spans 14 residues. Trimming shortened V by 0 bases and J by 2 bases, and 9 bases separated the two germline ends. CDR3 DNA sequence: TGCGCCAGCAGCTTGGAGGGCAGCCCCTACGAGCAGTACTTC. This sequence encodes CASSLEGSPYEQYF.

Concerning this clone: Other DNA sequences in the same sample also yield this CDR3. The chain has TRBV5-1 and TRBJ1-3; no clear D. The CDR3 consists of 15 residues. CDR1 is SGHRS and CDR2 is YFSETQ in the germline V gene. V lost 1 base and J 0 bases, leaving 8 bases between the germline ends. CDR3 DNA: TGCGCCAGCAGCTTGTTCAGCAGCTCTGGAAACACCATATATTTT. Its translation is CASSLFSSSGNTIYF.

This clone showed up just a few times. V usage is TRBV4-2 and J usage is TRBJ1-4, with a tentative D call TRBD1 (5 bases). Germline V gives CDR1 LGHNA, CDR2 YNFKEQ. Trimming removed 4 bases from V and 8 bases from J, with 11 bases in between. The CDR3 sequence is 13 residues long. CDR3 in DNA: TGTGCCAGCAGCCGGACCCCAGGGGAAAAACTGTTTTTT. Translated, it gives CASSRTPGEKLFF.

This sequence joins TRBV15 and TRBJ1-5; D might be TRBD1 (5 bases). Trimming left V 0 bases short and J 5 bases short, with 11 bases between. CDR1 is LNHNV and CDR2 is YYDKDF in the germline V gene (reference sequence). CDR3 size: 15 residues. CDR3 amino acids: CATSRDRGPYQPQHF. CDR3 nucleotide sequence: TGTGCCACCAGCAGAGATCGGGGCCCCTATCAGCCCCAGCATTTT.

The genes are TRBV5-8 and TRBJ2-3, with TRBD2 matching 7 bases. CDR1 is SGHTS, CDR2 YDEGEE, per germline. After removal of 2 bases from V and 4 bases from J, the junction contained 7 bases not matched to a gene. This CDR3 region has 15 residues. The DNA of the CDR3 is TGTGCCAGCAGCTTAGGGACTACTCCTCCAGATACGCAGTATTTT. The encoded protein is CASSLGTTPPDTQYF. The whole variable domain, filled in from reference TRBV5-8 and TRBJ2-3, reads EAGVTQSPTHLIKTRGQQATLRCSPISGHTSVYWYQQALGLGLQFLLWYDEGEERNRGNFPPRFSGRQFPNYSSELNVNALELEDSALYLCASSLGTTPPDTQYFGPGTRLTVL.

In the case of this clone: The junction does not match germline at one end; this may be a read error. The chain uses TRBV28 and TRBJ1-2; 7 bases are shared with TRBD1. The CDR3 covers 13 residues. Germline assignment: CDR1 MDHEN and CDR2 SYDVKM. Written as DNA, the CDR3 is TGTGCCACCAACCGCCAAGGGGGCACCGGCTCCACCTTC. Amino acid sequence: CATNRQGGTGSTF.

The J gene is TRBJ2-2, the V gene TRBV11-1; D unresolved. Germline V CDR1 and CDR2: SGHAT, FQDESV (reference sequence). Trimming removed 3 bases at V and 1 base at J, with 6 bases between. The CDR3 extends over 14 amino acids. CDR3 region: CASSFRQNTGELFF. The CDR3 DNA follows: TGTGCCAGCAGCTTTCGGCAGAACACCGGGGAGCTGTTTTTT. Filled out from reference TRBV11-1 and TRBJ2-2, the complete variable domain reads EAEVAQSPRYKITEKSQAVAFWCDPISGHATLYWYRQILGQGPELLVQFQDESVVDDSQLPKDRFSAERLKGVDSTLKIQPAELGDSAMYLCASSFRQNTGELFFGEGSRLTVL.

The chain has TRBV28 and TRBJ2-7, with TRBD1 identical over 7 bases. This CDR3 spans 15 amino acids. The germline CDR1 and CDR2 sequences are MDHEN and SYDVKM. The ends lost 10 bases at V and 0 bases at J; junction bases unmatched: 12. The CDR3 nucleotides read TGTGCCACCCAGACCCCGGGACAGAGCTCCTACGAGCAGTACTTC. Amino acids: CATQTPGQSSYEQYF.

About this clone: Other nucleotide sequences in the sample specify the same CDR3. The chain couples TRBV7-9 to TRBJ1-1; D possibly corresponds to TRBD1 (5 bases). The CDR3 runs 13 residues. Germline values: CDR1 SEHNR, CDR2 FQNEAQ (reference sequence). The germline V and J ends were trimmed by 3 bases and 5 bases, with 10 bases remaining between them. The chain's CDR3 is CASSFGGRTEAFF. The CDR3 DNA sequence: TGTGCCAGCAGCTTCGGGGGAAGGACTGAAGCTTTCTTT.

The rearrangement uses TRBV2 and TRBJ1-1; D possibly corresponds to TRBD1 (6 bases). CDR3 length: 16 residues. V gave up 4 bases and J gave up 2 bases, with 17 bases separating them. CDR1 and CDR2 from the germline V gene are SNHLY and FYNNEI. DNA of the CDR3: TGTGCCAGCAGTGTTGAGGGGGGATGGGGAAACACTGAAGCTTTCTTT. Residues: CASSVEGGWGNTEAFF.

The chain has TRBV28 and TRBJ2-1; D is possibly TRBD2 (5 bases). The CDR3 length is 14 residues. Germline CDR1 MDHEN, CDR2 SYDVKM. The V end was cut by 4 bases, the J end by 9 bases, with 16 bases between. The CDR3 loop is CASSSASLRGEQFF. The CDR3 coding sequence is TGTGCCAGCAGTTCGGCCTCCCTCCGGGGTGAGCAGTTCTTC.

This clone has a handful of counts. V is TRBV5-4 and J is TRBJ1-2, with D unresolved. Between the trimmed V and J ends, which lost 0 bases and 4 bases, there was a span of 10 bases. The germline V gene encodes CDR1 SGHNT and CDR2 YYREEE (reference sequence). This CDR3 has 14 residues. The CDR3 DNA is TGTGCCAGCAGCTTGGACCCGTCCGTCTATGGCTACACCTTC. It specifies CASSLDPSVYGYTF.

The J gene is TRBJ2-1, the V gene TRBV6-5; 9 nucleotides match TRBD2. This CDR3 is built from 14 residues. J lost 7 bases, V lost 6 bases, and 7 bases had no gene match. Germline CDR1 reads MNHEY; CDR2 reads SVGAGI. The CDR3 sequence is CASSPGLARNEQFF. CDR3 nucleotides: TGTGCCAGCAGCCCGGGACTAGCAAGGAATGAGCAGTTCTTC.

The rearrangement links TRBV7-9 to TRBJ2-7; D not resolved. The CDR3 runs to 12 residues. Germline V gene data show CDR1 as SEHNR and CDR2 as FQNEAQ (reference sequence). V gave up 5 bases and J gave up 4 bases, with 9 bases separating them. The CDR3 protein is CASSRSPYEQYF. Here the CDR3 DNA reads TGTGCCAGCAGCAGGAGCCCGTACGAGCAGTACTTC.

This chain links TRBV9 with TRBJ2-3; 10 nucleotides align to TRBD2. There are 14 residues in the CDR3. The V gene's germline CDR1 is SGDLS and CDR2 YYNGEE. V was pared by 4 bases and J by 5 bases, with 4 bases of the junction left unmatched. The chain's CDR3 is CASSLRLAGDTQYF. For the CDR3, the DNA is TGTGCCAGCAGCTTACGACTAGCGGGAGATACGCAGTATTTT.

This clone showed up just a few times. This chain connects TRBV25-1 to TRBJ1-1; D unclear. The V gene's germline CDR1 is MGHDK and CDR2 SYGVNS. With 7 bases removed from V and 0 bases from J, the gap between germline ends came to 18 bases. The CDR3 extends over 16 amino acids. CDR3 nucleotides: TGTGCCAGCACCAGCACAACAGCCTACATGAACACTGAAGCTTTCTTT. This sequence encodes CASTSTTAYMNTEAFF.

The CDR3 loop reads CASSSGRRGETQYF. CDR3 DNA sequence: TGTGCCAGCAGCTCCGGGAGACGGGGAGAGACCCAGTACTTC. The V gene is TRBV7-7, the J gene TRBJ2-5; D might be TRBD2 (6 bases). Trimming took off 4 bases at V and 4 bases at J, with 13 bases between the two ends. Germline assignment: CDR1 SSHAT and CDR2 FNYEAQ (reference sequence). This CDR3 has 14 residues.

The gene calls are TRBV25-1 and TRBJ2-2; D perhaps matches TRBD2 (5 bases). CDR3 length: 17 amino acids. In germline, CDR1 is MGHDK, CDR2 SYGVNS. Trimming left V 1 base short and J 7 bases short, with 19 bases between. CDR3 region: CASSEFNWAPRVGELFF. As DNA, the CDR3 is TGTGCCAGCAGTGAATTTAATTGGGCCCCGAGGGTCGGGGAGCTGTTTTTT.

The chain is built from TRBV6-1 and TRBJ2-6; the match to TRBD1 covers 8 bases. This CDR3 is 18 amino acids long. The trim removed 1 base at V and 2 bases at J, leaving 7 bases unmatched. CDR1 is MNHNS and CDR2 is SASEGT in the germline V gene. CDR3 nucleotide sequence: TGTGCCAGCAGTGAAGATAACAGGGGGGCAGCTGGGGCCAACGTCCTGACTTTC. Translated: CASSEDNRGAAGANVLTF.